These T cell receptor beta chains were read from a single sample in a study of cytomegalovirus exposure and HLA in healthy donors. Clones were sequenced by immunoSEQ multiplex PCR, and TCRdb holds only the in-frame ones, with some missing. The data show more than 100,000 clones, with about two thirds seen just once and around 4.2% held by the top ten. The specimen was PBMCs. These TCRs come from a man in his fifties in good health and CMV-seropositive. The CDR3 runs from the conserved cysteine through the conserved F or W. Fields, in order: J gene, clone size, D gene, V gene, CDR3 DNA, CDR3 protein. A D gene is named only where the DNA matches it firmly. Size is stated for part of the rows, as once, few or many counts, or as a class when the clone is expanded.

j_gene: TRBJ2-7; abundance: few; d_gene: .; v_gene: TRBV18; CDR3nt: TGTGCCAGCTCACTTTCCTTGAGGGAGAGGGACGAGCAGTACTTC; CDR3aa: CASSLSLRERDEQYF
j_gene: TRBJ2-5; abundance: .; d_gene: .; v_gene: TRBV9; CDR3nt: TGTGCCAGCAGCCCCGGGGAGAGAGTCCAAGAGACCCAGTACTTC; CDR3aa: CASSPGERVQETQYF
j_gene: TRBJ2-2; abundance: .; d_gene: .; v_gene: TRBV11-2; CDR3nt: TGTGCCAGCAGCCCGCGGGACAGAGGGACCGGGGAGCTGTTTTTT; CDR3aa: CASSPRDRGTGELFF
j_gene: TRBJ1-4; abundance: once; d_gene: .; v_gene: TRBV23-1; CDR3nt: TGCGCCAGCAGCAGACAGTCGACTAATGAAAAACTGTTTTTT; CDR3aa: CASSRQSTNEKLFF
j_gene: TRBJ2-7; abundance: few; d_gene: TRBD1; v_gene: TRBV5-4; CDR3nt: TGTGCCAGCAGCTTGGGCCCGACAGGGGCTAGATACGAGCAGTACTTC; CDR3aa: CASSLGPTGARYEQYF
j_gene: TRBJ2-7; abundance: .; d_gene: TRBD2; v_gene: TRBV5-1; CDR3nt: TGCGCCAGCAGCTACGAGACTAGCGGTACCTACGAGCAGTACTTC; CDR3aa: CASSYETSGTYEQYF
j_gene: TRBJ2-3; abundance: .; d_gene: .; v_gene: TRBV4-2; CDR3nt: TGTGCCAGCAGCCAAGAGGATAGCGCCGGGGGCACAGATACGCAGTATTTT; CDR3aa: CASSQEDSAGGTDTQYF
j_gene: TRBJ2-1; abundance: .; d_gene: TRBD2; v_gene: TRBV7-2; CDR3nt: TGTGCCAGCAGCCCGCAACTAGCGGGGGAGCAGTTCTTC; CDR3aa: CASSPQLAGEQFF
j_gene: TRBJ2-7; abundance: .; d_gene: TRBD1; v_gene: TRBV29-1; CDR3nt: TGCAGCGTTGAAGGTGGGACAGACAGTTACGAGCAGTACTTC; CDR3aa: CSVEGGTDSYEQYF
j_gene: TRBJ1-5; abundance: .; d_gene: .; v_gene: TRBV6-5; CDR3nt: TGTGCCAGCAGTTTTGAGGGTCCCCCATTAAATCAGCCCCAGCATTTT; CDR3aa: CASSFEGPPLNQPQHF
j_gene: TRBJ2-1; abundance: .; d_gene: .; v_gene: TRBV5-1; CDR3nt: TGCGCCAGCAGCTTGCGGTCGACGGGACTGGCTTCCTACAATGAGCAGTTCTTC; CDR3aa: CASSLRSTGLASYNEQFF
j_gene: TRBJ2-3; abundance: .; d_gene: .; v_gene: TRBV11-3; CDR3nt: TGTGCCAGCAGCCTTAGCGGCCTCACAGATACGCAGTATTTT; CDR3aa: CASSLSGLTDTQYF
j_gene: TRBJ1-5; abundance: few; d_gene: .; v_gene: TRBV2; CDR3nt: TGTGCCAGCATTGCTGACAGAGTAAATCAGCCCCAGCATTTT; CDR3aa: CASIADRVNQPQHF
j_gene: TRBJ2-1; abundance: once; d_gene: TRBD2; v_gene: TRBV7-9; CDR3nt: TGTGCCAGCAACTTGCTAGCGGGAGGTCTTGTTGAGCAGTTCTTC; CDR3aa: CASNLLAGGLVEQFF
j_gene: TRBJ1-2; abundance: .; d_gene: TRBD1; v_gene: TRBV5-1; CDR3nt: TGCGCCAGCAGCTTGGCACCGGACAGGGACAATGGCTACACCTTC; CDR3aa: CASSLAPDRDNGYTF
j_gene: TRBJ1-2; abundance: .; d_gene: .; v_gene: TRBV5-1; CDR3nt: TGCGCCAGCAGCTCGACAGGTCCAGGGTATGGCTACACCTTC; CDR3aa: CASSSTGPGYGYTF
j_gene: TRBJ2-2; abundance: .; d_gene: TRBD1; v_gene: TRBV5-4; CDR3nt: TGTGCCAGCAGCATCTCCGGGACAGGCACCGGGGAGCTGTTTTTT; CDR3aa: CASSISGTGTGELFF
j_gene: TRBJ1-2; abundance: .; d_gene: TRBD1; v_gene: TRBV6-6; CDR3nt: TGTGCCAGCAGTTGGGTGGGACAGGAGAATGGCTACACCTTC; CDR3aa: CASSWVGQENGYTF
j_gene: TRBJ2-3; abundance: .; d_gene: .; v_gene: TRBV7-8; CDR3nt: TGTGCCAGCAGCTTAGAGAGGGCCGGGGGTACGCAGTATTTT; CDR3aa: CASSLERAGGTQYF
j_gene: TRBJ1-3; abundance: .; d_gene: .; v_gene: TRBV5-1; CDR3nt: TGCGCCAGCAGCTCCCAGGGGCGAGGAGACACCATATATTTT; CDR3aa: CASSSQGRGDTIYF
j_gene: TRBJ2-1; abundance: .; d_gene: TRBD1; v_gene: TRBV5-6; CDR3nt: TGTGCCAGCAGCGCCGGACAGGTTCTTGTTCGTTATGAGCAGTTCTTC; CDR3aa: CASSAGQVLVRYEQFF
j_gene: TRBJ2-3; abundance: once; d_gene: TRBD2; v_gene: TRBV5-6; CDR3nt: TGTGCCAGCAGCTTTATTAGCGGGGGGGCGACAGATACGCAGTATTTT; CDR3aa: CASSFISGGATDTQYF
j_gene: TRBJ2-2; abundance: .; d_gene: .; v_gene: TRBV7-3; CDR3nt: TGTGCCAGCAGCTTGGGGGCGAGGGAGCTGTTTTTT; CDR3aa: CASSLGARELFF
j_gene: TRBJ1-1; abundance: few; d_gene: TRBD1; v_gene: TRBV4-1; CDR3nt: TGCGCCAGCAGCCAAGGGCCAGGGGGCCGGGTTAACACTGAAGCTTTCTTT; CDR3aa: CASSQGPGGRVNTEAFF